The rows below give T cell receptor beta chains drawn from one sample of a study of Graves' ophthalmopathy and Graves' hyperthyroidism. From the multiplex PCR reads, TCRdb called clonotypes with MiXCR, one entry per CDR3 protein. The sample lists some 1.1 million distinct CDR3 sequences, about two fifths occurring once. Sequences were obtained from peripheral blood or thyroid tissue (not recorded which). The receptors were gathered from an adult man with Graves' hyperthyroidism. Both conserved end residues are part of each CDR3. A D gene is named only where the DNA matches it firmly. The size of a clone is reported for some rows only, either as once, few or many, or as a class for expanded clones.

16 TRBJ2-7 few TRBD2 TRBV7-9 TGTGCCAGCAGCCCCCTGCGGGAGGACCCTCGGGGGGAGCAGTACTTC CASSPLREDPRGEQYF
14 TRBJ1-1 NA NA TRBV29-1 TGCAGCGTTGTAGGGGAGAGCATGAACACTGAAGCTTTCTTT CSVVGESMNTEAFF
15 TRBJ1-6 few NA TRBV5-5 TGTGCCAGCAGCTTAGCGGCGGTGGGAGATTCACCCCTCCACTTT CASSLAAVGDSPLHF
13 TRBJ2-7 NA TRBD1 TRBV7-9 TGTGCCAGCAGCCCTGACAGGGAAAACGAGCAGTACTTC CASSPDRENEQYF
17 TRBJ2-5 many NA TRBV7-2 TGTGCCAGCAGCCCCCGGGTCCGTGGGATTAAGGGAGAGACCCAGTACTTC CASSPRVRGIKGETQYF
13 TRBJ1-5 NA NA TRBV20-1 TGCAGTGCTCGGAAGGATAGCAATCAGCCCCAGCATTTT CSARKDSNQPQHF
16 TRBJ2-7 NA TRBD2 TRBV6-1 TGTGCCAGCACCCCCGATCTAGCGGGCTTATTCTACGAGCAGTACTTC CASTPDLAGLFYEQYF
15 TRBJ2-6 many NA TRBV5-1 TGCGCCAGCAGCTTGGTAGGGGATGGGGCCAACGTCCTGACTTTC CASSLVGDGANVLTF
14 TRBJ2-2 few NA TRBV11-2 TGTGCCAGCAGCTTAATGCCGGACACCGGGGAGCTGTTTTTT CASSLMPDTGELFF
14 TRBJ2-7 few NA TRBV5-6 TGTGCCAGCAGCTTTGGAACCGGAATCTACGAGCAGTACTTC CASSFGTGIYEQYF
15 TRBJ2-2 many NA TRBV29-1 TGCAGCGTTGAATCACAGCGGACGAACACCGGGGAGCTGTTTTTT CSVESQRTNTGELFF
14 TRBJ2-5 many TRBD1 TRBV5-1 TGCGCCAGCAGACTCGGGACAGAGCAAGAGACCCAGTACTTC CASRLGTEQETQYF
13 TRBJ1-5 many NA TRBV2 TGTGCCAGCAGTTCGAACGGGCGGGGGCCCCAGCATTTT CASSSNGRGPQHF
15 TRBJ1-3 NA NA TRBV4-1 TGCGCCAGCAGCCAAGTGGACGACTCTGGAAACACCATATATTTT CASSQVDDSGNTIYF
13 TRBJ1-1 many TRBD1 TRBV14 TGTGCCAGCAACTCAGGGGGGAACACTGAAGCTTTCTTT CASNSGGNTEAFF
13 TRBJ1-5 NA NA TRBV20-1 TGCAGTGCTAGAGATGGGCAGGGCAAGTACGAGCATTTT CSARDGQGKYEHF
15 TRBJ2-7 many NA TRBV7-2 TGTGCCAGCAGCACAGACTGGAGGGCCCACTACGAGCAGTACTTC CASSTDWRAHYEQYF
16 TRBJ2-7 NA TRBD2 TRBV11-2 TGTGCCAGCAGCTCCTACCGACTAGCGGGAGGGTACGAGCAGTACTTC CASSSYRLAGGYEQYF
9 TRBJ1-2 NA NA TRBV25-1 TGTGACAGCAGCATAGGCTACACCTTC CDSSIGYTF
15 TRBJ2-7 NA TRBD2 TRBV7-2 TGTGCCAGCAGCTCCCTAGCGGGGTACTCCTACGAGCAGTACTTC CASSSLAGYSYEQYF
14 TRBJ2-5 few NA TRBV12-3/TRBV12-4 TGTGCCAGCAGTCCCCACCAGGGCACAGAGACCCAGTACTTC CASSPHQGTETQYF
15 TRBJ2-7 NA TRBD1 TRBV4-1 TGCGCCAGCAGCCAATTTGGGACAGCGAACTACGAGCAGTACTTC CASSQFGTANYEQYF
17 TRBJ2-5 few TRBD2 TRBV7-8 TGTGCCAGCAGCTTAGGACTAGCGGGAGTAGTTCAAGAGACCCAGTACTTC CASSLGLAGVVQETQYF
15 TRBJ2-2 many TRBD1 TRBV2 TGTGCCAGCAGCATGACAGGGGGACTCGCCGGGGAGCTGTTTTTT CASSMTGGLAGELFF
15 TRBJ2-7 NA TRBD1 TRBV10-2 TGTGCCAGCAGTCCACCGGGACAGGGGGCCGACGAGCAGTACTTC CASSPPGQGADEQYF
13 TRBJ1-1 many NA TRBV7-9 TGTGCCAGCAGCCCCGGCTGGGCGCCTGAAGCTTTCTTT CASSPGWAPEAFF
13 TRBJ2-2 many NA TRBV29-1 TGCAGCGTTGTGCTAGCGTTCAACGGGGAGCTGTTTTTT CSVVLAFNGELFF
16 TRBJ1-5 NA NA TRBV19 TGTGCCAGTAGTAGATTGGGGGCTTATAGCAATCAGCCCCAGCATTTT CASSRLGAYSNQPQHF
12 TRBJ2-3 NA NA TRBV7-2 TGTGCCAGCAGCTTAAAGGCAGATACGCAGTATTTT CASSLKADTQYF
16 TRBJ1-6 many TRBD1 TRBV6-6 TGTGCCAGCACCAGCACAGGGGGCAACTATAATTCACCCCTCCACTTT CASTSTGGNYNSPLHF
13 TRBJ2-7 NA NA TRBV7-9 TGTGCCAGCAACTTAGGCGGGGCTTACGAGCAGTACTTC CASNLGGAYEQYF
12 TRBJ1-2 many NA TRBV29-1 TGCAGCGTTGTTAACGGATGGTATGGCTACACCTTC CSVVNGWYGYTF
12 TRBJ2-5 many NA TRBV7-2 TGTGCCAGCAGCTTATTTAAGGCGGCCCAGTACTTC CASSLFKAAQYF
14 TRBJ2-2 NA NA TRBV7-2 TGTGCCAGCAGGCCGGGACGGAACACCGGGGAGCTGTTTTTT CASRPGRNTGELFF
15 TRBJ2-2 NA TRBD2 TRBV25-1 TGTGCCAGCTCAAGACTAGCGGAGAACACCGGGGAGCTGTTTTTT CASSRLAENTGELFF
15 TRBJ1-5 many NA TRBV7-9 TGTGCCAGCAGCTTAGCAGGGGACGGCAATCAGCCCCAGCATTTT CASSLAGDGNQPQHF
16 TRBJ2-3 NA TRBD2 TRBV2 TGTGCCAGCAGTGCACTAGCGGGGGGGAGCACAGATACGCAGTATTTT CASSALAGGSTDTQYF
16 TRBJ2-5 many TRBD2 TRBV29-1 TGCAGCGTTGTGCCTAGCGGGAGACTCTATTTGGAGACCCAGTACTTC CSVVPSGRLYLETQYF
14 TRBJ1-4 NA TRBD1 TRBV10-3 TGTGCCAGCAGGAGGGGACAGGGGTTTGAAAAACTGTTTTTT CASRRGQGFEKLFF
11 TRBJ2-7 NA TRBD1 TRBV29-1 TGCAGCGTGGGTCCAGGGGGCGAGCAGTACTTC CSVGPGGEQYF
14 TRBJ2-5 many NA TRBV7-8 TGTGCCAGCAGCTTATTCCAACCGCAAGAGACCCAGTACTTC CASSLFQPQETQYF
17 TRBJ1-3 NA TRBD1 TRBV9 TGTGCCAGCAGCGTAACCGGGACAGGGGGAGCGGGAAACACCATATATTTT CASSVTGTGGAGNTIYF
15 TRBJ2-7 once TRBD2 TRBV10-3 TGTGCCATCAGTGGACCGGGACTAGAAACCTACGAGCAGTACTTC CAISGPGLETYEQYF
13 TRBJ1-2 many NA TRBV4-1 TGCGCCAGCAGCCACGACACGCCCTGGGGCTACACCTTC CASSHDTPWGYTF
14 TRBJ1-5 once TRBD1 TRBV20-1 TGCAGTGCCAAGGGACAGGGGGAAGGTCAGCCCCAGCATTTT CSAKGQGEGQPQHF
14 TRBJ1-5 many NA TRBV19 TGTGCCAGTAGTATGTCGCAGGGCAATCAGCCCCAGCATTTT CASSMSQGNQPQHF
17 TRBJ2-5 NA TRBD2 TRBV25-1 TGTGCCAGCAGTGAAGGGTACCTAGCGGGAGGGGTCGAGACCCAGTACTTC CASSEGYLAGGVETQYF
14 TRBJ1-2 NA NA TRBV7-9 TGTGCCAGCAGCGAAAGGGGGTCTGACTATGGCTACACCTTC CASSERGSDYGYTF
17 TRBJ1-2 NA NA TRBV2 TGTGCCAGCAGTGACTCCCGGGGCCGGGACGGTATTCTGCTAACCATCTTC CASSDSRGRDGILLTIF
14 TRBJ1-6 many NA TRBV7-3 TGTGCCAGCAGCTTACGGGGGGGGGAATCACCCCTCCACTTT CASSLRGGESPLHF